The 27 T cell receptor beta chains reported below all come from one sample, sequenced in a study of CD8+ T cells in alopecia areata. Following extraction, RNA underwent reverse transcription to cDNA, which served as the sequencing template. Produced via immunoSEQ multiplex PCR; TCRdb's table is partial and in-frame only. Altogether some 150,000 clones are present, around 58% being singletons, with the ten largest covering roughly 6.7%. The material sequenced was CD4+ T cells sorted from blood, taken at week 0. The receptors shown here come from a human donor with alopecia areata.

The chain recombines TRBV7-9 with TRBJ2-1; 15 bases are shared with TRBD2. There are 17 residues in the CDR3. Unmatched junction bases numbered 9, after V lost 5 bases and J lost 7 bases. Germline V CDR1 and CDR2: SEHNR, FQNEAQ (reference sequence). CDR3 in amino acids: CASSDGLAGGRRNEQFF. CDR3 coding DNA: TGTGCCAGCAGCGATGGACTAGCGGGGGGGCGTAGGAATGAGCAGTTCTTC.

This chain links TRBV7-9 with TRBJ1-2, with D unclear. Trimming removed 9 bases at V and 2 bases at J, with 19 bases between. There are 15 residues in the CDR3. The germline gives CDR1 SEHNR, CDR2 FQNEAQ (reference sequence). CDR3 in DNA: TGTGCCAGTGGGTCCCCGACTACTCGGAACTATGGCTACACCTTC. It specifies CASGSPTTRNYGYTF.

The rearrangement joins TRBV4-1 to TRBJ1-2, with D possibly being TRBD1 (5 bases). Germline values: CDR1 MGHRA, CDR2 YSYEKL. There are 16 residues in the CDR3. Trimming took 4 bases from V and 1 from J, leaving 16 bases between them. CDR3 loop: CASSRGGGPLNYGYTF. CDR3 nucleotides: TGCGCCAGCAGCCGTGGGGGAGGACCGCTTAACTATGGCTACACCTTC.

The chain has TRBV7-2 and TRBJ2-5; D gene unclear. In germline, CDR1 is SGHTA, CDR2 FQGNSA. Between the trimmed V and J ends, which lost 5 bases and 0 bases, there was a span of 4 bases. The CDR3 extends over 12 amino acids. The CDR3 sequence: CASSLYQETQYF. CDR3 bases: TGTGCCAGCAGCCTGTACCAAGAGACCCAGTACTTC. The full variable domain, in which reference TRBV7-2 and TRBJ2-5 provide the parts outside the CDR3, is GAGVSQSPSNKVTEKGKDVELRCDPISGHTALYWYRQSLGQGLEFLIYFQGNSAPDKSGLPSDRFSAERTGGSVSTLTIQRTQQEDSAVYLCASSLYQETQYFGPGTRLLVL.

The rearrangement uses TRBV6-5 and TRBJ1-6, with D unresolved. This CDR3 spans 16 amino acids. V was clipped by 2 bases and J by 0 bases, with 8 bases between them. Germline V gives CDR1 MNHEY, CDR2 SVGAGI. CDR3 region: CASSYGLSSYNSPLHF. The CDR3 DNA sequence: TGTGCCAGCAGTTACGGGTTGAGCTCCTATAATTCACCCCTCCACTTT.

The chain recombines TRBV10-3 with TRBJ2-5, with D possibly called TRBD1 or TRBD2 (5 bases each). The CDR3 loop spans 14 amino acids. Trimming pared 0 bases from V and 5 bases from J, leaving 10 bases between. From germline, CDR1 is ENHRY and CDR2 SYGVKD. CDR3 protein: CAISESRGRETQYF. The CDR3 region has the DNA TGTGCCATCAGTGAGTCACGGGGACGGGAGACCCAGTACTTC.

This clone is a singleton in its sample. The rearrangement links TRBV30 to TRBJ2-2; tentative D call: TRBD1 (5 bases). The CDR3 has 12 amino acids. Trimming left V 4 bases short and J 6 bases short, with 9 bases between. CDR1 and CDR2 from the germline V gene are GTSNPN and SVGIG (reference sequence). The CDR3 nucleotides are TGTGCCTGGACCGTGGGGCCCGGGGAGCTGTTTTTT. It codes for CAWTVGPGELFF.

This clone has just a few counts. This chain connects TRBV5-1 to TRBJ2-7, with TRBD1 identical over 7 bases. This CDR3 contains 14 residues. Germline V lookup: CDR1 SGHRS, CDR2 YFSETQ. With V trimmed by 0 bases and J by 0 bases, 0 bases remained unmatched. CDR3 DNA: TGCGCCAGCAGCTTGGGGGACAGCTCCTACGAGCAGTACTTC. Translation gives CASSLGDSSYEQYF. Variable domain in full (rest from reference TRBV5-1 and TRBJ2-7): KAGVTQTPRYLIKTRGQQVTLSCSPISGHRSVSWYQQTPGQGLQFLFEYFSETQRNKGNFPGRFSGRQFSNSRSEMNVSTLELGDSALYLCASSLGDSSYEQYFGPGTRLTVT.

This clone was observed a few times. V usage is TRBV2 and J usage is TRBJ2-7, with D unresolved. CDR3 length equals 11 residues. The V and J ends lost 6 bases and 3 bases respectively, with 6 bases between them. CDR1 and CDR2 (germline): SNHLY, FYNNEI. This chain's CDR3 is CASRLVYEQYF. For the CDR3, the DNA is TGTGCCAGCAGACTCGTCTACGAGCAGTACTTC.

This clone was recorded a few times. This chain uses TRBV29-1 with TRBJ2-1, with 7 nucleotides matching TRBD1. The germline CDR1 and CDR2 sequences are SQVTM and ANQGSEA. V was clipped by 4 bases and J by 9 bases; unmatched bases: 9. The CDR3 covers 13 residues. CDR3 nucleotides: TGCAGCGTTGTAAGGCAGGGGGTGGGTGAGCAGTTCTTC. This translates into CSVVRQGVGEQFF.

This clone occurred a few times. This chain links TRBV28 with TRBJ1-6; D is unclear. The CDR3 is 15 residues long. The germline CDR1 and CDR2 sequences are MDHEN and SYDVKM. Trimming removed 4 bases from V and 4 bases from J, with 11 bases in between. CDR3 nucleotide sequence: TGTGCCAGCAGTTCTCACAGTGATTATAATTCACCCCTCCACTTT. It encodes CASSSHSDYNSPLHF.

The chain carries TRBV30 and TRBJ2-1; TRBD1 is a possible D gene (5 bases). V was clipped by 5 bases and J by 12 bases, with 14 bases between them. Germline V lookup: CDR1 GTSNPN, CDR2 SVGIG (reference sequence). This CDR3 is built from 11 residues. As DNA, the CDR3 is TGTGCCTGGCAGGGTTCAGTCGGGCAGTTCTTC. It is translated as CAWQGSVGQFF.

This clone was detected a few times. This chain links TRBV6-5 with TRBJ2-1; 9 bases align to TRBD2. The CDR3 loop spans 14 amino acids. CDR1 is MNHEY, CDR2 SVGAGI, per germline. Trimming removed 5 bases from V and 7 bases from J; junction bases left unmatched: 6. CDR3 sequence reads: CASSGGGGSNEQFF. DNA of the CDR3: TGTGCCAGCAGTGGCGGGGGGGGATCTAATGAGCAGTTCTTC.

The chain is built from TRBV30 and TRBJ2-1; D not resolved. The CDR3 runs 12 residues. V dropped 0 bases and J dropped 7 bases, with 7 bases sitting between them. Germline V gene lookup returns CDR1 GTSNPN and CDR2 SVGIG (reference sequence). The CDR3, as DNA: TGTGCCTGGAGTGTATTGGGGAATGAGCAGTTCTTC. This gives the protein CAWSVLGNEQFF.

The V and J genes are TRBV18 and TRBJ2-5; possible D gene TRBD1, 6 bases. With 2 bases removed from V and 2 bases from J, the gap between germline ends came to 6 bases. Germline V gene data show CDR1 as KGHSH and CDR2 as LQKENI. The CDR3 is made up of 13 amino acids. The CDR3 region is CASSPTGQETQYF. For the CDR3, the DNA is TGTGCCAGCTCACCAACAGGGCAAGAGACCCAGTACTTC.

The chain combines TRBV5-6 with TRBJ2-1, with D unclear. V dropped 4 bases and J dropped 5 bases, with 10 bases sitting between them. This CDR3 has 13 residues. CDR1 and CDR2 from the germline V gene are SGHDT and YYEEEE. DNA of the CDR3: TGTGCCAGCAGCCCTACCTACCACAATGAGCAGTTCTTC. Protein sequence: CASSPTYHNEQFF.

CDR3 region: CASSGANYGYTF. The CDR3 DNA is TGTGCCTCAAGTGGTGCTAACTATGGCTACACCTTC. The V and J genes are TRBV9 and TRBJ1-2; no definite D call. The CDR3 is 12 amino acids. The germline gives CDR1 SGDLS, CDR2 YYNGEE. V lost 10 bases, J lost 0 bases, and 10 bases lay in between. Variable domain in full (rest from reference TRBV9 and TRBJ1-2): DSGVTQTPKHLITATGQRVTLRCSPRSGDLSVYWYQQSLDQGLQFLIQYYNGEERAKGNILERFSAQQFPDLHSELNLSSLELGDSALYFCASSGANYGYTFGSGTRLTVV.

This clone came up a few times. J is TRBJ1-1 and V is TRBV23-1; D is possibly TRBD1 (5 bases). TRBV23-1 is labeled an ORF, and its function is uncertain. Trimming pared 7 bases from V and 4 bases from J, leaving 22 bases between. The CDR3 contains 16 residues. The CDR3 here is CASIRVGGRQCTEAFF. CDR3 coding DNA: TGCGCCAGCATCCGGGTTGGGGGACGGCAGTGCACTGAAGCTTTCTTT.

This clone was counted a few times. The chain couples TRBV5-1 to TRBJ1-5; 7 bases agree with TRBD1. The ends lost 3 bases at V and 4 bases at J; junction bases unmatched: 1. CDR1 and CDR2 from the germline V gene are SGHRS and YFSETQ. The CDR3 contains 13 residues. This chain's CDR3 is CASSSGQNQPQHF. CDR3 sequence (DNA): TGCGCCAGCAGCTCGGGACAGAATCAGCCCCAGCATTTT.

The chain joins TRBV2 to TRBJ2-1; the match to TRBD1 covers 10 bases. The CDR3 covers 18 residues. Germline V gene sequence: CDR1 SNHLY, CDR2 FYNNEI. With 5 bases clipped from V and 0 bases from J, the junction kept 10 bases outside the gene matches. CDR3 DNA sequence: TGTGCCAGCAGTTCTCCGGGACAGGGGACGATCTCCTACAATGAGCAGTTCTTC. Protein: CASSSPGQGTISYNEQFF.

This rearrangement joins TRBV5-1 to TRBJ2-3, with D unresolved. Germline V CDR1 and CDR2: SGHRS, YFSETQ. The V and J ends lost 8 bases and 4 bases respectively, with 8 bases between them. This CDR3 contains 11 residues. The DNA of the CDR3 is TGCGCCAGGGTCGATTCAGATACGCAGTATTTT. Protein: CARVDSDTQYF.

This sequence joins TRBV5-1 and TRBJ1-1; 7 bases fit TRBD1. The CDR3 loop spans 15 amino acids. The V and J ends lost 1 base and 3 bases, in that order; junction bases with no gene match: 6. Looked up from germline, CDR1 is SGHRS and CDR2 is YFSETQ. The CDR3 DNA is TGCGCCAGCAGCTTGTCATCGGACAGGTACACTGAAGCTTTCTTT. Its protein product is CASSLSSDRYTEAFF.

The rearrangement uses TRBV9 and TRBJ2-5; 8 bases are shared with TRBD1. From germline, CDR1 is SGDLS and CDR2 YYNGEE. There are 15 residues in the CDR3. V lost 4 bases, J lost 5 bases, and 10 bases stayed unmatched. The CDR3 region is CASSSLGQGRETQYF. The CDR3 nucleotides read TGTGCCAGCAGCTCACTAGGACAGGGCCGGGAGACCCAGTACTTC.

V and J are TRBV11-3 and TRBJ2-5, with TRBD1 as a possible D gene (5 bases). The CDR3 has 17 residues. CDR1 and CDR2 from the germline V gene are SGHNT and YENEEA. The V end was cut by 3 bases, the J end by 0 bases, with 17 bases between. CDR3 in amino acids: CASSLGRVGFYQETQYF. CDR3 DNA sequence: TGTGCCAGCAGCTTGGGCAGGGTGGGATTTTACCAAGAGACCCAGTACTTC.

Comments on this clone: The sample carries other DNA sequences with the same CDR3. CDR3 protein: CAWSVSSQETQYF. CDR3 nucleotide sequence: TGTGCCTGGAGTGTAAGCAGCCAAGAGACCCAGTACTTC. The chain uses TRBV30 and TRBJ2-5; D not resolved. V gave up 0 bases and J gave up 1 base, with 6 bases separating them. Germline CDR1 is GTSNPN and CDR2 is SVGIG (reference sequence). The length of the CDR3 is 13 residues.

Note on this clone: The junction and the germline gene differ at one end; a read error may be behind it. The rearrangement links TRBV7-9 to TRBJ2-4; tentatively, D is TRBD1 or TRBD2 (5 bases each). The CDR3 length is 13 residues. CDR1 SEHNR and CDR2 FQNEAQ come from the germline V gene (reference sequence). The CDR3, as DNA: TGTGCCAGCAGCTTAGTGGGGGATGCCCCGCCGAACTTC. Translated, it gives CASSLVGDAPPNF.

The V gene is TRBV15, the J gene TRBJ2-5; D might be TRBD2 (6 bases). Germline CDR1 is LNHNV and CDR2 is YYDKDF (reference sequence). V lost 4 bases to trimming and J lost 1 base, with 13 bases between them. The CDR3 extends over 15 amino acids. The CDR3 is CATSTRSGPQETQYF. CDR3 bases: TGTGCCACCAGCACACGTAGCGGTCCCCAAGAGACCCAGTACTTC.